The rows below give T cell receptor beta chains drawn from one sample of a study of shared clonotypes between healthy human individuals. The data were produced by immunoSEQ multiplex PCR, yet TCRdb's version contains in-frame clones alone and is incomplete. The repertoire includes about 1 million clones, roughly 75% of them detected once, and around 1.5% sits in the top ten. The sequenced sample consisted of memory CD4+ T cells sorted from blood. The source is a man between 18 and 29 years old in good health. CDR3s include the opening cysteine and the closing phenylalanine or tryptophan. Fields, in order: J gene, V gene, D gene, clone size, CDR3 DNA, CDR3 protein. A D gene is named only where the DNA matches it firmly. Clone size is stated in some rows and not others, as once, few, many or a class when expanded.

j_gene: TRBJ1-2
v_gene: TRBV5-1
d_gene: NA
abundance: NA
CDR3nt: TGCGCCAGCAGCTTGGAGGCTGGATATGGCTACACCTTC
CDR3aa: CASSLEAGYGYTF

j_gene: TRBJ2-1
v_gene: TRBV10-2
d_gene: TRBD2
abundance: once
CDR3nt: TGCGCCAGCAGTCCGACTAGCGGGAGGCGGAATGAGCAGTTCTTC
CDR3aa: CASSPTSGRRNEQFF

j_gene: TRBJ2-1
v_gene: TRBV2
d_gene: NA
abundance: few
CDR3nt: TGTGCCAGCAGTGGGGTTTTGACAGGTTCCTACAATGAGCAGTTCTTC
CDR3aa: CASSGVLTGSYNEQFF

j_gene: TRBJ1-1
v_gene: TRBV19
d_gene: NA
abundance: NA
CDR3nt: TGTGCCAGTAGTATAGATCTTCCCACTGAAGCTTTCTTT
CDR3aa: CASSIDLPTEAFF

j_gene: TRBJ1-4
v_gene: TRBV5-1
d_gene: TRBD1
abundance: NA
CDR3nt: TGCGCCAGCAGCTTGGATATAGGTGACAGGGTTAATGAAAAACTGTTTTTT
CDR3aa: CASSLDIGDRVNEKLFF

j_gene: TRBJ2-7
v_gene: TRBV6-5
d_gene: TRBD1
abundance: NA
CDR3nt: TGTGCCAGCAGTAAGGGGGCGGTCTACGAGCAGTACTTC
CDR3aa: CASSKGAVYEQYF

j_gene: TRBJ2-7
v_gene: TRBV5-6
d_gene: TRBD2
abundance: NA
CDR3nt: TGTGCCAGCAGCTCTCTTGAGGTTAGCGGGGCGTACGAGCAGTACTTC
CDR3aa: CASSSLEVSGAYEQYF

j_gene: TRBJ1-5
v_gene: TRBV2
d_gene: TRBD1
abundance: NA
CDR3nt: TGTGCCAGCAGGCTAACAGGGGGCAATCAGCCCCAGCATTTT
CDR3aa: CASRLTGGNQPQHF

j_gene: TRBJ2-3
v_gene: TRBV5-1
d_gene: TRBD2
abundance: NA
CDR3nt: TGCGCCAGCAGCTCCGGGACTAGCGGGGGGGCAGATACGCAGTATTTT
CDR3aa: CASSSGTSGGADTQYF

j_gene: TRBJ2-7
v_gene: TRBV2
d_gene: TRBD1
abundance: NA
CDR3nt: TGTGCCAGCCGGCAAGACAGGGGGCCTGCCGAGCAGTACTTC
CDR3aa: CASRQDRGPAEQYF

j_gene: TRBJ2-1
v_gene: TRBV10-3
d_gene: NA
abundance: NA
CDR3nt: TGTGCCATCAGTGAGCCCTTTGGTGAGCAGTTCTTC
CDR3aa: CAISEPFGEQFF

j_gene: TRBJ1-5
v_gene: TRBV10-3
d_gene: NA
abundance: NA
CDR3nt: TGTGCCATCAGTGAGAACGGGGATCAGCCCCAGCATTTT
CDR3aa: CAISENGDQPQHF

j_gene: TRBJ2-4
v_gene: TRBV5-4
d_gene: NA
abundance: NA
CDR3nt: TGTGCCAGCAGCTCCGGGGAAATTGGCAAAAACATTCAGTACTTC
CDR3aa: CASSSGEIGKNIQYF

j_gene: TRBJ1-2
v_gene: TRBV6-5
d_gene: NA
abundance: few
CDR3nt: TGTGCCACCCACGTGGGGGGCGGTGGCTACACCTTC
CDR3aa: CATHVGGGGYTF

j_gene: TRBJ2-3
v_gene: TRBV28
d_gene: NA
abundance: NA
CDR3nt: TGTGCCAGCAGTTCTTCAGGCTGGTCAAGCACAGATACGCAGTATTTT
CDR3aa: CASSSSGWSSTDTQYF

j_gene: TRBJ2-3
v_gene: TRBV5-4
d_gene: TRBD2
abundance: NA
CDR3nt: TGTGCCAGCAGCCTTACTAGCGGGGGGGCGGATACGCAGTATTTT
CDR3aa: CASSLTSGGADTQYF

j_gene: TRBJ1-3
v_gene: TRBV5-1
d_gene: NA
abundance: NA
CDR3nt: TGCGCCAGCAGCACCACAGGGACTGGAAACACCATATATTTT
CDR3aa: CASSTTGTGNTIYF

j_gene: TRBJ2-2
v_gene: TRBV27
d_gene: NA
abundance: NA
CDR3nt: TGTGCCAGCAGTTTAGGTCGGAACACCGGGGAGCTGTTTTTT
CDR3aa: CASSLGRNTGELFF

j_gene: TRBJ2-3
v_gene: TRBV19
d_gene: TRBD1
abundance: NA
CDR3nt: TGTGCCACTACGGGACAGGGTGGCGATACGCAGTATTTT
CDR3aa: CATTGQGGDTQYF

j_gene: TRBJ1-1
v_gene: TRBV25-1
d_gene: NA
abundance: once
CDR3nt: TGTGCCAGCAGTGAACAGGGTCGGGTCACTGAAGCTTTCTTT
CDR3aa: CASSEQGRVTEAFF

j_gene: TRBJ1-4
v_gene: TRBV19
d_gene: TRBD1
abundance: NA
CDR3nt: TGTGCCAGTAGGCGAAATTCAGGGGGCGCATCGGAAAAACTGTTTTTT
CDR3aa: CASRRNSGGASEKLFF

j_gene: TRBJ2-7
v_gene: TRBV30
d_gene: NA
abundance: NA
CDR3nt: TGTGCCTGGAGTGTAAAGGGTGCGAGCATATACGAGCAGTACTTC
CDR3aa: CAWSVKGASIYEQYF

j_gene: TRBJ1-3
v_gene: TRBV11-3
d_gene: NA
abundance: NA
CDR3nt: TGTGCCAGCAGCTTATCAAGTTGGGAAGCTGGAAACACCATATATTTT
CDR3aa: CASSLSSWEAGNTIYF

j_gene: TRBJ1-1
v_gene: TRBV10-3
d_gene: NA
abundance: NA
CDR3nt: TGTGCCACCGTCCGGGTGGACAGGAACACTGAAGCTTTCTTT
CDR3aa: CATVRVDRNTEAFF

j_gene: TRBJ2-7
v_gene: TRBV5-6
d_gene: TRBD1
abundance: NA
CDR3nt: TGTGCCAGCAGCCCGCCAGGGGGCGAATACGAGCAGTACTTC
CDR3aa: CASSPPGGEYEQYF

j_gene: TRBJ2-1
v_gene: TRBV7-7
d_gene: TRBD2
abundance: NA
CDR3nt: TGTGCTAGCAGCTCTAGACTAGCGGGAGGTGATGAGCAGTTCTTC
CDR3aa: CASSSRLAGGDEQFF

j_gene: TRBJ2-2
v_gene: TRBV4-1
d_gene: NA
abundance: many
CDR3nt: TGCGCCAGCAGCCCAGAGGGGACGGTGAACACCGGGGAGCTGTTTTTT
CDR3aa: CASSPEGTVNTGELFF

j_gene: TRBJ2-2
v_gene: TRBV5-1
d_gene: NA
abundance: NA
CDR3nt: TGCGCCAGCGGGGAGGGGGCGTCGTACACCGGGGAGCTGTTTTTT
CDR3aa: CASGEGASYTGELFF

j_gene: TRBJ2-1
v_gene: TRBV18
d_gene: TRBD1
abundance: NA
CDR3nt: TGTGCCAGCTCACACCAGATGAGGGGACAGGGTCCTAATGAGCAGTTCTTC
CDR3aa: CASSHQMRGQGPNEQFF

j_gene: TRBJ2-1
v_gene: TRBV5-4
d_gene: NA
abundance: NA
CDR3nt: TGTGCCAGCACCCAGCGGGGATGGGGACAGGTGAGCAATGAGCAGTTCTTC
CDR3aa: CASTQRGWGQVSNEQFF

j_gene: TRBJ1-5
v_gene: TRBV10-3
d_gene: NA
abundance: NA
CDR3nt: TGTGCCATCAGTGAATCATGGGGGAATCAGCCCCAGCATTTT
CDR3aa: CAISESWGNQPQHF

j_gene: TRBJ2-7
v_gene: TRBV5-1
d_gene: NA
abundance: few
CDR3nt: TGCGCCAGCAGCTTGGGAGCAGGGATGGCCTACGAGCAGTACTTC
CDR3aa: CASSLGAGMAYEQYF